A single sample gave rise to the 3 T cell receptor beta chains below, sequenced in a study of cytomegalovirus exposure and HLA in healthy donors. Some clones are missing from TCRdb's copy, which holds only in-frame ones; the method was immunoSEQ multiplex PCR. The table shows roughly 150,000 clones, with around nine tenths occurring only once. Sequenced: PBMCs. These receptors were taken from a woman aged 18-30 years in good health and CMV-seropositive.

The chain joins TRBV2 to TRBJ2-7, with 7 bases aligning to TRBD1. The CDR3 totals 15 residues. The junction had 13 bases not matched to a gene; V was cut back by 7 bases and J by 4 bases. Germline assignment: CDR1 SNHLY and CDR2 FYNNEI. CDR3 nucleotide sequence: TGTGCCAGCATGATGAGGGACAGTCCTACGTACGAGCAGTACTTC. Encoded protein: CASMMRDSPTYEQYF.

This clone was picked up one time. J is TRBJ2-7 and V is TRBV5-4; 9 bases fit TRBD1. CDR3 length equals 15 residues. Germline V gene data show CDR1 as SGHNT and CDR2 as YYREEE (reference sequence). V lost 2 bases, J lost 4 bases, and 7 bases stayed unmatched. DNA of the CDR3: TGTGCCAGCAGCTTTTCCGGGACAGGGTCGTACGAGCAGTACTTC. Translation gives CASSFSGTGSYEQYF. Full variable domain (rest looked up from reference TRBV5-4 and TRBJ2-7): ETGVTQSPTHLIKTRGQQVTLRCSSQSGHNTVSWYQQALGQGPQFIFQYYREEENGRGNFPPRFSGLQFPNYSSELNVNALELDDSALYLCASSFSGTGSYEQYFGPGTRLTVT.

The V gene is TRBV7-5, the J gene TRBJ2-7; no check of the table's D call, TRBD2, against the DNA was made. TRBV7-5 has pseudogene status. The CDR3 has 15 amino acids. CDR3 sequence reads: CARSLAGRDSYEQYF. The CDR3 DNA sequence: TGTGCCAGAAGCTTAGCCGGGCGGGATTCCTACGAGCAGTACTTC.